These T cell receptor beta chains were read from a single sample in a study of metastatic and nonmetastatic thyroid tumors. TCRdb ran MiXCR on the PCR reads. The sample has approximately 38,000 clones, around a third seen once; the top ten hold 15% to 20%. Sequenced material: tumor tissue. All receptors come from a female donor with papillary thyroid cancer or a benign thyroid nodule (not recorded which). Some clones in this sample may be carry-over from other donors' samples. Each CDR3 is given with its conserved first and last residue. The D gene is left open where the match is weak. Size is stated for part of the rows, as once, few or many counts, or as a class when the clone is expanded.

>-|TRBJ1-3|-|TRBV28
TGTGCCAGCAGGGGGCCCGGGGACACCATATATTTT
CASRGPGDTIYF
>-|TRBJ1-6|-|TRBV6-2/TRBV6-3
TGTGCCAGCAGTTACTCGAGGGGTAATAATTCACCCCTCCACTTT
CASSYSRGNNSPLHF
>few|TRBJ2-3|TRBD2|TRBV6-1
TGTGCCAGCAGGACTAGCGGGTTAAGCACAGATACGCAGTATTTT
CASRTSGLSTDTQYF
>once|TRBJ2-7|TRBD2|TRBV5-1
TGCGCCAGCAGCTTGTCTGGCGGGAGCTGCGGGAACGAGCAGTACTTC
CASSLSGGSCGNEQYF
>-|TRBJ2-7|TRBD1|TRBV10-3
TGTGCCATCAACACAGGGGACAACTACGAGCAGTACTTC
CAINTGDNYEQYF
>-|TRBJ1-6|-|TRBV20-1
TGCAGTGCTAGAGAAGGGTTCGTGGCAGCTAATTCACCCCTCCACTTT
CSAREGFVAANSPLHF
>-|TRBJ1-2|TRBD1|TRBV6-9
TGCGCCAGCAGTGTCAACAGGGGGTCTGGCTACACCTTC
CASSVNRGSGYTF
>few|TRBJ1-2|TRBD1|TRBV6-2/TRBV6-3
TGTGCCAGCAGTTCCGGACAGGGGAGGGATGGCTACACCTTC
CASSSGQGRDGYTF
>once|TRBJ2-1|TRBD2|TRBV9
TGTGCCAGCAGTCGGGGGGGCGGCCCTGTCTACAATGAGCAGTTCTTC
CASSRGGGPVYNEQFF
>few|TRBJ1-1|-|TRBV6-1
TGTGCCAGCCAAGGGGCTGGACATCCGAACACTGAAGCTTTCTTT
CASQGAGHPNTEAFF
>few|TRBJ1-2|-|TRBV11-2
TGTGCCAGCAGCTTAGATGGCAATTTGAACTATGGCTACACCTTC
CASSLDGNLNYGYTF
>-|TRBJ1-4|-|TRBV20-1
TGCAGTGCTAGAGATGTTAGGCCCGAGAGGGAAAAACTGTTTTTT
CSARDVRPEREKLFF
>-|TRBJ1-2|TRBD1|TRBV11-2
TGTGCCAGCAGCTCTTCAGGACAGGGGAGGTTTCCGGGCTACACCTTC
CASSSSGQGRFPGYTF
>-|TRBJ1-5|-|TRBV4-1
TGCGCCAGCAGCCAAGATAGGTACCAGCCCCAGCATTTT
CASSQDRYQPQHF
>-|TRBJ1-6|TRBD1|TRBV7-9
TGTGCCAGCAGCTCGGACAGGGTAAATTCACCCCTCCACTTT
CASSSDRVNSPLHF
>-|TRBJ2-7|-|TRBV18
TGTGCCAGCTCACCACCGAAAGAGGGGGTCTACGAGCAGTACTTC
CASSPPKEGVYEQYF
>once|TRBJ1-2|-|TRBV20-1
TGCAGTGCTATGGGCTATGGCTACACCTTC
CSAMGYGYTF
>-|TRBJ1-5|-|TRBV4-1
TGCGCCAGCAGCCAAGGCCAGGGAACTCAGCCCCAGCATTTT
CASSQGQGTQPQHF
>few|TRBJ1-6|-|TRBV6-1
TGTGCCAGCAGTGAAATCAACCGAAATTCACCCCTCCACTTT
CASSEINRNSPLHF
>-|TRBJ2-3|TRBD2|TRBV10-1
TGCGCCAGCAGTACAGGACTAGCGGGAGGTGGGGCAGATACGCAGTATTTT
CASSTGLAGGGADTQYF
>-|TRBJ2-3|-|TRBV11-2
TGTGCCAGCAGCTTCAGCCCGGGGAAAGATACGCAGTATTTT
CASSFSPGKDTQYF
>few|TRBJ1-1|-|TRBV28
TGTGCCAGCAGTTTATGGCGCTGGGGGAAAGCTTTCTTT
CASSLWRWGKAFF
>-|TRBJ2-7|-|TRBV6-1
TGTGCCAGCAGTGAAGTTACAGGAACCGAGCAGTACTTC
CASSEVTGTEQYF
>-|TRBJ2-7|TRBD1|TRBV20-1
TGCAGTGCTAGAGATGCCCAGGGGGCGCCCCTCTACGAGCAGTACTTC
CSARDAQGAPLYEQYF
>-|TRBJ2-5|TRBD2|TRBV6-1
TGTGCCAGCAGTGAAAAGATCGGAGCGGGAGGGCCGGCCCAAGAGACCCAGTACTTC
CASSEKIGAGGPAQETQYF
>-|TRBJ1-5|-|TRBV12-3/TRBV12-4
TGTGCCAGCAGTAGGGGTGTAGGCAATCAGCCCCAGCATTTT
CASSRGVGNQPQHF
>-|TRBJ2-7|-|TRBV9
TGTGCCAGCAGCCCGCAATCCGGGGCCTCCTACGAGCAGTACTTC
CASSPQSGASYEQYF
>few|TRBJ1-4|-|TRBV20-1
TGCAGTGCTAGTGGACTAGCTAATGAAAAACTGTTTTTT
CSASGLANEKLFF
>-|TRBJ2-7|-|TRBV11-2
TGTGCCAGCAGCCCCCGGGTAGGGCCCTTCTCCTACGAGCAGTACTTC
CASSPRVGPFSYEQYF
>few|TRBJ2-7|-|TRBV6-1
TGTGCCAGCAGTGAAAGGTCGGAGCCCTCCTACGAGCAGTACTTC
CASSERSEPSYEQYF
>-|TRBJ2-7|TRBD2|TRBV7-9
TGTGCCAGCAGCCGAGCGGGAGGGAGCTCCTACGAGCAGTACTTC
CASSRAGGSSYEQYF
>-|TRBJ2-1|TRBD2|TRBV7-3
TGTGCCAGCAGCTCCTCGGCGGGAGTGACAAATGAGCAGTTCTTC
CASSSSAGVTNEQFF
>-|TRBJ1-5|TRBD1|TRBV28
TGTGCCAGCAGTACCCGGACAGGGCGAAACAATCAGCCCCAGCATTTT
CASSTRTGRNNQPQHF